This TCR beta chain was found in a study of CD8 T cells in ankylosing spondylitis. General observations from the study: Several highly homologous variants made up a TCR beta motif that seemed to typify ankylosing spondylitis blood. In ankylosing spondylitis patients, matched synovial fluid reportedly showed significant enrichment of disease-linked clones.

A note on this clonotype: Its specificity is not known. A much larger clone lies one base from this, so it may be a read error.

Quantitative 5'-RACE with molecular barcodes produced the TCR beta libraries. Each CDR3 protein is one row after TCRdb ran MiXCR on the 5' RACE reads. The sample shows about 320,000 distinct CDR3 sequences, more than 9% of them seen only once. The TCR comes from a female donor with ankylosing spondylitis or in good health (not recorded which). The sequencing input was blood, either unsorted or a sorted T cell fraction (not recorded which).

CDR3 in DNA: TGTACCAGCAGCTGGGGACACCTGAACACCGGGGAGCTGTTTTTT. Protein: CTSSWGHLNTGELFF. The rearrangement joins TRBV5-6 to TRBJ2-2, with D perhaps matching TRBD1 (6 bases). This CDR3 region has 15 residues. Germline loops: CDR1 SGHDT, CDR2 YYEEEE.